A selection of T cell receptor beta chains follows, all from one sample in a study of regulatory T cells in long-lasting Graves disease. TCRdb independently ran MiXCR on the multiplex PCR reads; one entry per CDR3 protein. The sample lists some 250,000 distinct CDR3 sequences; around 21% were seen once. Specimen: peripheral blood mononuclear cells (PBMCs), collected at new diagnosis, from a patient treated with antithyroid drugs. These receptor sequences come from a female donor with Graves disease. Each CDR3 is given with its conserved first and last residue. The order of the fields is CDR3 protein, CDR3 DNA, clone size, J gene, D gene, V gene. D genes are given only for firm matches. Clone sizes are given selectively: once, few, many, or a class where the clone is expanded.

CDR3: CSVGGTGASNEQLF; DNA: TGTAGCGTGGGGGGGACAGGGGCCTCCAATGAGCAGCTCTTC; size: NA; J: TRBJ2-1; D: TRBD1; V: TRBV29-1
CDR3: CASSQDPGLTDTQYF; DNA: TGCGCCAGCAGCCAAGATCCGGGCCTCACAGATACGCAGTATTTT; size: NA; J: TRBJ2-3; D: NA; V: TRBV4-1
CDR3: CSVGQGAGNEQFF; DNA: TGCAGCGTTGGACAGGGGGCAGGGAATGAGCAGTTCTTC; size: NA; J: TRBJ2-1; D: TRBD1; V: TRBV29-1
CDR3: CASSPDRLPYNEQFF; DNA: TGTGCCAGCAGCCCGGACAGGCTCCCCTACAATGAGCAGTTCTTC; size: many; J: TRBJ2-1; D: TRBD1; V: TRBV5-6
CDR3: CASGGGNYNEQFF; DNA: TGTGCCAGTGGCGGGGGGAACTACAATGAGCAGTTCTTC; size: NA; J: TRBJ2-1; D: TRBD2; V: TRBV19
CDR3: CASSLPRPEVGEQYF; DNA: TGCGCCAGCAGCTTACCTAGACCGGAGGTAGGCGAGCAGTACTTC; size: NA; J: TRBJ2-7; D: NA; V: TRBV5-1
CDR3: CASSQDWRYEQFF; DNA: TGTGCCAGCAGCCAAGACTGGCGGTATGAGCAGTTCTTC; size: many; J: TRBJ2-1; D: NA; V: TRBV14
CDR3: CASGLLLPRGLTGNTIYF; DNA: TGTGCTAGTGGTTTGCTCCTCCCCCGGGGTCTCACTGGAAACACCATATATTTT; size: many; J: TRBJ1-3; D: NA; V: TRBV12-5
CDR3: CSVDGTSGGKETQYF; DNA: TGCAGCGTTGACGGTACTAGCGGGGGGAAAGAGACCCAGTACTTC; size: many; J: TRBJ2-5; D: TRBD2; V: TRBV29-1
CDR3: CASSLAGLVSYNEQFF; DNA: TGTGCCAGCAGCTTAGCGGGACTAGTCTCCTACAATGAGCAGTTCTTC; size: many; J: TRBJ2-1; D: TRBD2; V: TRBV7-2
CDR3: CASSAGIETQYF; DNA: TGTGCCAGCAGTGCAGGGATTGAGACCCAGTACTTC; size: many; J: TRBJ2-5; D: NA; V: TRBV2
CDR3: CASSVRETGANVLTF; DNA: TGTGCCAGCAGCGTTCGGGAGACCGGGGCCAACGTCCTGACTTTC; size: many; J: TRBJ2-6; D: NA; V: TRBV9
CDR3: CASSPTLEDEQYF; DNA: TGTGCCAGCTCACCAACATTGGAGGACGAGCAGTACTTC; size: many; J: TRBJ2-7; D: NA; V: TRBV18
CDR3: CSASTGMAYEQYF; DNA: TGCAGTGCTAGTACGGGTATGGCTTACGAGCAGTACTTC; size: many; J: TRBJ2-7; D: NA; V: TRBV20-1
CDR3: CASSPRQHNEQFF; DNA: TGTGCCAGCAGCCCGAGACAGCACAATGAGCAGTTCTTC; size: many; J: TRBJ2-1; D: NA; V: TRBV12-3/TRBV12-4
CDR3: CASSVGRISGNTIYF; DNA: TGTGCCAGCAGCGTAGGCCGGATCTCTGGAAACACCATATATTTT; size: many; J: TRBJ1-3; D: NA; V: TRBV9
CDR3: CASSQRAYRPGGKETQYF; DNA: TGCGCCAGCAGCCAAAGGGCGTACCGGCCAGGGGGGAAAGAGACCCAGTACTTC; size: NA; J: TRBJ2-5; D: NA; V: TRBV4-1
CDR3: CSARSPYTEAFF; DNA: TGCAGTGCTAGGAGTCCCTACACTGAAGCTTTCTTT; size: many; J: TRBJ1-1; D: NA; V: TRBV20-1
CDR3: CASSLVVEGAFF; DNA: TGTGCCAGCAGCTTAGTGGTAGAGGGAGCTTTCTTT; size: many; J: TRBJ1-1; D: NA; V: TRBV7-9
CDR3: CASSYAGREETQYF; DNA: TGTGCCAGCAGTTACGCGGGCAGAGAAGAGACCCAGTACTTC; size: NA; J: TRBJ2-5; D: NA; V: TRBV6-2/TRBV6-3
CDR3: CAWSVQSWRAGGVYEQYF; DNA: TGTGCCTGGAGTGTACAGTCTTGGCGAGCGGGAGGGGTCTACGAGCAGTACTTC; size: many; J: TRBJ2-7; D: TRBD2; V: TRBV30
CDR3: CATSRDLVGGAKNIQYF; DNA: TGTGCCACCAGCAGAGATCTGGTGGGGGGAGCCAAAAACATTCAGTACTTC; size: many; J: TRBJ2-4; D: NA; V: TRBV15
CDR3: CASSFIGGGETQYF; DNA: TGCGCCAGCAGCTTCATAGGGGGTGGAGAGACCCAGTACTTC; size: NA; J: TRBJ2-5; D: NA; V: TRBV5-1
CDR3: CASSSQVHNSPLHF; DNA: TGTGCCAGCAGCTCACAAGTGCATAATTCACCCCTCCACTTT; size: many; J: TRBJ1-6; D: NA; V: TRBV7-2
CDR3: CASSQIAGGQETQYF; DNA: TGTGCCAGCAGCCAAATAGCGGGGGGGCAAGAGACCCAGTACTTC; size: NA; J: TRBJ2-5; D: TRBD2; V: TRBV7-2
CDR3: CASSRQDRYEQYF; DNA: TGTGCCAGCAGTCGGCAGGACCGCTACGAGCAGTACTTC; size: many; J: TRBJ2-7; D: NA; V: TRBV2
CDR3: CASSPAANYGYTF; DNA: TGTGCCAGCTCACCCGCAGCTAACTATGGCTACACCTTC; size: many; J: TRBJ1-2; D: NA; V: TRBV5-1
CDR3: CASSEESTDTQYF; DNA: TGTGCCAGCAGTGAGGAGAGCACAGATACGCAGTATTTT; size: many; J: TRBJ2-3; D: NA; V: TRBV2
CDR3: CASSSTGTVISDTQYF; DNA: TGTGCCAGCAGCTCAACCGGGACAGTTATCTCAGATACGCAGTATTTT; size: many; J: TRBJ2-3; D: TRBD1; V: TRBV7-2
CDR3: CASSESQSSNGGEQYF; DNA: TGCGCCAGCAGTGAGTCCCAGTCCTCGAATGGGGGCGAGCAGTACTTC; size: many; J: TRBJ2-7; D: NA; V: TRBV10-2
CDR3: CATGLADTDTQYF; DNA: TGTGCCACCGGACTAGCGGACACAGATACGCAGTATTTT; size: few; J: TRBJ2-3; D: TRBD2; V: TRBV19
CDR3: CASSRTSGGLSYNEQFF; DNA: TGTGCCAGCAGCAGAACTAGCGGGGGCCTCTCCTACAATGAGCAGTTCTTC; size: many; J: TRBJ2-1; D: TRBD2; V: TRBV7-2
CDR3: CASSAQRGGLDTQYF; DNA: TGTGCCAGCAGTGCCCAGCGGGGGGGGCTGGATACGCAGTATTTT; size: NA; J: TRBJ2-3; D: TRBD2; V: TRBV2
CDR3: CSAREMTGEQYF; DNA: TGCAGTGCCCGGGAGATGACAGGGGAGCAGTACTTC; size: many; J: TRBJ2-7; D: NA; V: TRBV20-1
CDR3: CASSLGLLDDEQYF; DNA: TGTGCCAGCAGCTTGGGACTCCTGGACGACGAGCAGTACTTC; size: NA; J: TRBJ2-7; D: NA; V: TRBV5-6
CDR3: CASSQLQGDTQYF; DNA: TGTGCCAGCAGCCAACTACAGGGGGATACGCAGTATTTT; size: NA; J: TRBJ2-3; D: TRBD1; V: TRBV7-8
CDR3: CASSLSKGQGLNQPQHF; DNA: TGTGCCAGCAGTTTATCTAAGGGACAGGGCTTAAATCAGCCCCAGCATTTT; size: few; J: TRBJ1-5; D: TRBD1; V: TRBV27